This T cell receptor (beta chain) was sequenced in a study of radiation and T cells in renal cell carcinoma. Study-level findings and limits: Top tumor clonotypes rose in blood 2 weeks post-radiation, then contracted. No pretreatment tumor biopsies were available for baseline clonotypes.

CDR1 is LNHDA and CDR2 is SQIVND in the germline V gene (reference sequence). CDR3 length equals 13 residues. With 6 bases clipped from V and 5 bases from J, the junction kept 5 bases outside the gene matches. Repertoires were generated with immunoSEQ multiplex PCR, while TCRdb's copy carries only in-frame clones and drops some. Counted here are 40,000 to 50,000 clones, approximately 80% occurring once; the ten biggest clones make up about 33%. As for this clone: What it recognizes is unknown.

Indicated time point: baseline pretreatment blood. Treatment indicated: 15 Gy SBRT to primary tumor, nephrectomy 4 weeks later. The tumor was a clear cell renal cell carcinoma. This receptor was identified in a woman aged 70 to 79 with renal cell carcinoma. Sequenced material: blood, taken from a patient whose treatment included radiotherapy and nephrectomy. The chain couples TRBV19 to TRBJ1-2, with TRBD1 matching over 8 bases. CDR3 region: CASSGQGGYGYTF. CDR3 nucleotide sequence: TGTGCCAGTAGCGGACAGGGTGGATATGGCTACACCTTC.